This T cell receptor beta chain originates from a study of vaccination and CD4 T cells after COVID-19. On the study more broadly: Each participant was administered two doses of a vaccine, which was either BNT162b2 or mRNA-1273. Sampling post-COVID took place a median around 91 days after diagnosis (range 35 to 161).

Stated treatment: roughly nine-day PBMC culture with coronavirus spike peptide pools or control peptides (ViraFEST assay). Cultured CD4+ T cell DNA underwent sequencing with the Oncomine TCR Beta short-read assay. Investigators isolated genomic DNA from cultured CD4+ T cells. TCRdb independently ran MiXCR on the PCR reads; one entry per CDR3 protein. Among 15,000 to 20,000 distinct CDR3 sequences listed, about 56% were seen once. Turning to this clonotype: The antigen remains unidentified.

This clonotype originated in a human donor who had recovered from COVID-19. The material sequenced was CD4+ T cells from blood, cultured in vitro.

The CDR3 here is CASSLDTGMNTEAFF. CDR3 coding DNA: TGTGCCAGCAGCTTAGACACGGGGATGAACACTGAAGCTTTCTTT. This chain connects TRBV7-3 to TRBJ1-1; D not certain. The CDR3 is 15 amino acids. The germline V and J ends were trimmed by 2 bases and 0 bases, with 10 bases remaining between them. Germline V gene data show CDR1 as SGHTA and CDR2 as FQGTGA.